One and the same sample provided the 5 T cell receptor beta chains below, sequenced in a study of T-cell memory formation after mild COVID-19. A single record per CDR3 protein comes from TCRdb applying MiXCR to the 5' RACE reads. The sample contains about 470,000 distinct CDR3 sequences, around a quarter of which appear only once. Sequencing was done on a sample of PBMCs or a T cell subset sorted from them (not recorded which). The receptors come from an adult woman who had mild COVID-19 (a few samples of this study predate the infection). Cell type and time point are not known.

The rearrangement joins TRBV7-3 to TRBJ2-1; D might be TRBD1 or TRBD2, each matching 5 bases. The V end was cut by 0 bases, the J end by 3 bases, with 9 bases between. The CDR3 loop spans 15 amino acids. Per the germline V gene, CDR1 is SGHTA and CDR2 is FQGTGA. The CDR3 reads CASSLTGTNYNEQFF. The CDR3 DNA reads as TGTGCCAGCAGCTTAACCGGGACCAACTACAATGAGCAGTTCTTC.

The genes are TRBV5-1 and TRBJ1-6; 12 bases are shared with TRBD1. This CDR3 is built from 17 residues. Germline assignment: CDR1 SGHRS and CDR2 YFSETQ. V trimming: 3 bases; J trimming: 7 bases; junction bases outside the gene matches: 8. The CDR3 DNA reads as TGCGCCAGCAGCTGGGGGACAGGGGGCGGTAAAAATTCACCCCTCCACTTT. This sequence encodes CASSWGTGGGKNSPLHF.

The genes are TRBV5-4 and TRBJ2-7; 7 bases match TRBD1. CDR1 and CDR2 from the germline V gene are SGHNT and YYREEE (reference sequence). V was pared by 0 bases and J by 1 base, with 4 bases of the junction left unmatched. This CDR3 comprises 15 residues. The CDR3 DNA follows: TGTGCCAGCAGCTTGGGGGACAGATTTTCCTACGAGCAGTACTTC. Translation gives CASSLGDRFSYEQYF.

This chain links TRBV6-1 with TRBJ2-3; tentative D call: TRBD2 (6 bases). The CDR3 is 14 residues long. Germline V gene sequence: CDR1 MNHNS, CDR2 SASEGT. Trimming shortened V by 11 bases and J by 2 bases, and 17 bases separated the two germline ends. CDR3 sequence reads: CAYLAQIATDTQYF. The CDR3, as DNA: TGTGCCTACCTAGCGCAGATAGCCACAGATACGCAGTATTTT.

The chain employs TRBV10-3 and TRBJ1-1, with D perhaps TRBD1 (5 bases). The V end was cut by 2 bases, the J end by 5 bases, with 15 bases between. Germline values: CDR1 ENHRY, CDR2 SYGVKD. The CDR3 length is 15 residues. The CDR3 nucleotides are TGTGCCATCAGTGAGGGGACGGTCGTGGGGACTGAAGCTTTCTTT. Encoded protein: CAISEGTVVGTEAFF.